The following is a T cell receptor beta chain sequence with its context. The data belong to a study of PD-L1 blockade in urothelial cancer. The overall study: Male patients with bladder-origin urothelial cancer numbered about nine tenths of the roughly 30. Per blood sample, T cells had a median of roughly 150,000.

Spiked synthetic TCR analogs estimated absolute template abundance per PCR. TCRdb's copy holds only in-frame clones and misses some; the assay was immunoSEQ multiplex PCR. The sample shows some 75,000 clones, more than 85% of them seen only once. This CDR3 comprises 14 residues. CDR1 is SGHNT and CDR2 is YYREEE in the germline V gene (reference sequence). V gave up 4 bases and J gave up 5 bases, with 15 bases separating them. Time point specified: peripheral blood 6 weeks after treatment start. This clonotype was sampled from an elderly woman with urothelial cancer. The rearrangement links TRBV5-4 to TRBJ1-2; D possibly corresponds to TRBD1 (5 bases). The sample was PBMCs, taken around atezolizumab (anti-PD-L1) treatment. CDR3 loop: CASSPRGGDYGYTF. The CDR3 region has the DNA TGTGCCAGCAGCCCCCGGGGAGGGGATTATGGCTACACCTTC. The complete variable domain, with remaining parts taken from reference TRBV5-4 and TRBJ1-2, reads ETGVTQSPTHLIKTRGQQVTLRCSSQSGHNTVSWYQQALGQGPQFIFQYYREEENGRGNFPPRFSGLQFPNYSSELNVNALELDDSALYLCASSPRGGDYGYTFGSGTRLTVV.